This T cell receptor (beta chain) was retrieved from a study of blood T cell repertoires in COVID-19. In the study overall: Acute and convalescent COVID-19 specimens originated in the United States, Italy and Spain. T cells, B-cell-depleted T cells, or PBMCs provided the cDNA or gDNA that served as material.

The CDR3 totals 13 residues. Trimming pared 4 bases from V and 5 bases from J, leaving 9 bases between. CDR1 and CDR2 from the germline V gene are LNHDA and SQIVND (reference sequence). As processed by the authors: For nucleated cells, counts were estimated from reference gene primer amplification. Produced via immunoSEQ multiplex PCR; TCRdb's table is partial and in-frame only. V and J calls and clone size are copied from that table; D and trimming were computed from the DNA. Of under 350,000 clones in the sample, about 88% are singletons; the top ten hold roughly 1.3%. Sequenced: peripheral blood. The chain couples TRBV19 to TRBJ1-5; unclear D gene. This clonotype was obtained from a man between 65 and 80 years old with acute or convalescent COVID-19. The CDR3 loop reads CASSTNPDQPQHF. The CDR3 DNA reads as TGTGCCAGTAGTACCAACCCAGATCAGCCCCAGCATTTT. The whole variable domain, remainder taken from reference TRBV19 and TRBJ1-5, is DGGITQSPKYLFRKEGQNVTLSCEQNLNHDAMYWYRQDPGQGLRLIYYSQIVNDFQKGDIAEGYSVSREKKESFPLTVTSAQKNPTAFYLCASSTNPDQPQHFGDGTRLSIL.